This is a list of T cell receptor beta chains from one sample in a study of post-analysis software for immune sequencing data. TCRdb fed the PCR reads into MiXCR, producing one record per CDR3 protein. This sample has hundreds of thousands of distinct CDR3 sequences; approximately 50% occur once, and the top ten carry about 4.5%. Sequenced: blood. The receptors derive from a girl aged 10-17 years with multiple sclerosis. The CDR3 runs from the conserved cysteine through the conserved F or W. D genes are given only for firm matches. For some rows the clone size is stated as once, few or many, or as a class when expanded; others skip it.

J gene | D gene | clone size | V gene | CDR3 protein | CDR3 DNA
TRBJ1-4 | TRBD1 | . | TRBV5-6 | CASSLPGGQSEKLFF | TGTGCCAGCAGCTTACCAGGGGGCCAAAGTGAAAAACTGTTTTTT
TRBJ2-3 | . | . | TRBV6-9 | CAVRARVLLQSNTDTQYF | TGTGCCGTCAGGGCCAGGGTATTGCTCCAATCCAACACAGATACGCAGTATTTT
TRBJ2-5 | TRBD1 | . | TRBV5-1 | CASSLATGRETQYF | TGCGCCAGCAGCTTGGCGACAGGGCGCGAGACCCAGTACTTC
TRBJ2-1 | . | . | TRBV5-1 | CASSSAAIEQFF | TGCGCCAGCAGCAGCGCCGCTATTGAGCAGTTCTTC
TRBJ2-7 | . | . | TRBV5-6 | CASSTGISEQYF | TGTGCCAGCAGCACAGGGATTAGCGAGCAGTACTTC
TRBJ2-7 | . | few | TRBV7-6 | CASSPLTGNPELYEQYF | TGTGCCAGCAGCCCTTTAACAGGGAACCCTGAGCTCTACGAGCAGTACTTC
TRBJ2-7 | . | . | TRBV6-2/TRBV6-3 | CASTYGGWTSYEQYF | TGTGCCAGCACCTATGGCGGGTGGACATCCTACGAGCAGTACTTC
TRBJ2-1 | . | . | TRBV7-2 | CASRQTPSYNEQFF | TGTGCCAGTAGACAAACCCCATCCTACAATGAGCAGTTCTTC
TRBJ2-1 | TRBD1 | . | TRBV7-9 | CASSSGQGAIGEQFF | TGTGCCAGCAGCTCCGGACAGGGGGCTATCGGTGAGCAGTTCTTC
TRBJ2-3 | TRBD2 | . | TRBV29-1 | CSARKLAGKGWSTDTQYF | TGCAGCGCGCGAAAACTAGCGGGAAAAGGCTGGAGCACAGATACGCAGTATTTT
TRBJ2-5 | . | few | TRBV2 | CASSESHQKETQYF | TGTGCCAGCAGTGAATCGCATCAGAAAGAGACCCAGTACTTC
TRBJ2-7 | TRBD2 | . | TRBV20-1 | CSAREPGTSGRGEQYF | TGCAGTGCTAGAGAACCCGGGACTAGCGGGAGAGGCGAGCAGTACTTC
TRBJ2-7 | TRBD1 | . | TRBV12-3/TRBV12-4 | CASSLRWDRLHPRRYEQYF | TGTGCCAGCAGTTTGAGGTGGGACAGGTTACACCCACGGCGCTACGAGCAGTACTTC
TRBJ2-4 | . | . | TRBV21-1 | CASNPEGQGKNIQYF | TGTGCCAGCAACCCAGAGGGCCAGGGCAAAAACATTCAGTACTTC
TRBJ2-7 | . | . | TRBV20-1 | CSARAWLGSTYEQYF | TGCAGTGCTAGAGCCTGGTTGGGATCCACCTACGAGCAGTACTTC
TRBJ2-1 | TRBD2 | . | TRBV5-1 | CASSWGLVNEQFF | TGCGCCAGCAGCTGGGGACTAGTTAATGAGCAGTTCTTC
TRBJ2-1 | TRBD1 | . | TRBV5-1 | CASSFTGGAAYNEQFF | TGCGCCAGCAGCTTTACAGGGGGCGCGGCCTACAATGAGCAGTTCTTC
TRBJ2-3 | . | . | TRBV6-2/TRBV6-3 | CASTLKESDTQYF | TGTGCCAGCACTCTCAAGGAATCTGATACGCAGTATTTT
TRBJ2-1 | . | . | TRBV20-1 | CSALTSFNEQFF | TGCAGTGCCCTTACTAGTTTCAATGAGCAGTTCTTC
TRBJ2-1 | TRBD2 | . | TRBV29-1 | CSVERLAGSVDNEQFF | TGCAGCGTTGAAAGGCTAGCGGGCAGCGTAGACAATGAGCAGTTCTTC
TRBJ2-3 | TRBD2 | once | TRBV15 | CATSRDNAGGLTDTQYF | TGTGCCACCAGCAGAGATAACGCGGGAGGGTTGACAGATACGCAGTATTTT
TRBJ2-7 | . | . | TRBV29-1 | CSVEVGVGMNEQYF | TGCAGCGTTGAAGTGGGAGTAGGTATGAACGAGCAGTACTTC
TRBJ2-1 | . | few | TRBV12-3/TRBV12-4 | CASSGPLGGEQFF | TGTGCCAGCTCAGGACCCCTCGGAGGTGAGCAGTTCTTC
TRBJ2-7 | TRBD2 | . | TRBV28 | CASIGGGPTYEQYF | TGTGCCAGCATCGGGGGGGGACCCACCTACGAGCAGTACTTC
TRBJ1-1 | . | few | TRBV14 | CASSQRPINTEAFF | TGTGCCAGCAGCCAACGACCGATAAACACTGAAGCTTTCTTT
TRBJ2-7 | . | . | TRBV27 | CASRLLSSYEQYF | TGTGCCAGCAGGTTATTGTCATCCTACGAGCAGTACTTC
TRBJ2-2 | . | . | TRBV10-3 | CAIKTTGNTGELFF | TGTGCCATCAAAACGACAGGGAACACCGGGGAGCTGTTTTTT
TRBJ1-1 | . | . | TRBV29-1 | CSVTVLQTITEAFF | TGCAGCGTAACCGTCTTACAGACCATTACTGAAGCTTTCTTT
TRBJ2-5 | . | . | TRBV5-1 | CASSPLVRGETQYF | TGCGCCAGCAGCCCATTGGTCAGGGGAGAGACCCAGTACTTC
TRBJ1-2 | . | . | TRBV7-2 | CASSLGLGPGYGYTF | TGTGCCAGCAGCTTAGGTCTGGGGCCAGGCTATGGCTACACCTTC
TRBJ2-5 | . | . | TRBV29-1 | CSGRSQWGTQYF | TGCAGCGGCAGGTCTCAGTGGGGGACCCAGTACTTC
TRBJ1-2 | . | . | TRBV12-3/TRBV12-4 | CASSYSANYGDTF | TGTGCCAGCAGTTATTCCGCTAACTATGGCGACACCTTC
TRBJ1-1 | . | . | TRBV20-1 | CSASAGVNTEAFF | TGCAGTGCTAGCGCGGGGGTGAACACTGAAGCTTTCTTT
TRBJ1-6 | . | once | TRBV20-1 | CSARWLGNSPLHF | TGCAGTGCTAGGTGGTTGGGTAATTCACCCCTCCACTTT
TRBJ2-1 | TRBD2 | once | TRBV29-1 | CSVTGPGRDEQFF | TGCAGCGTAACGGGCCCCGGGAGGGATGAGCAGTTCTTC
TRBJ2-7 | TRBD1 | once | TRBV5-1 | CASSGTGFTYEQYF | TGCGCCAGCTCCGGGACAGGGTTTACCTACGAGCAGTACTTC
TRBJ2-1 | . | few | TRBV29-1 | CSVEDRQGSEQFF | TGCAGCGTTGAAGATCGGCAGGGTTCAGAGCAGTTCTTC
TRBJ2-5 | . | . | TRBV5-1 | CASSFVRAGQETQYF | TGCGCCAGCAGCTTCGTCAGGGCAGGGCAAGAGACCCAGTACTTC
TRBJ2-7 | . | many | TRBV6-2/TRBV6-3 | CASSYLLTGVHYEQYF | TGTGCCAGCAGCTACCTCTTGACGGGAGTTCACTACGAGCAGTACTTC
TRBJ2-5 | . | . | TRBV3-1 | CASSQEIAPQYF | TGTGCCAGCAGCCAAGAGATCGCGCCCCAGTACTTC
TRBJ2-3 | . | . | TRBV14 | CASSQTTGTPADTQYF | TGTGCCAGCAGCCAAACAACCGGGACCCCCGCAGATACGCAGTATTTT
TRBJ1-2 | . | . | TRBV13 | CASSNRGQGDYGYTF | TGTGCCAGCAGCAATCGAGGGCAGGGAGACTATGGCTACACCTTC
TRBJ1-1 | . | . | TRBV15 | CATSRDHQGQGRTKNTEAFF | TGTGCCACCAGCAGAGATCATCAGGGACAAGGGCGAACTAAGAACACTGAAGCTTTCTTT
TRBJ1-2 | . | . | TRBV6-4 | CASSDSRGYTF | TGTGCCAGCAGTGACTCGAGAGGCTACACCTTC